This T cell receptor beta chain was identified in a study of cytomegalovirus exposure and HLA in healthy donors. Study overall: Of the donors genotyped, approximately 430 in all, about 82% fell in the Caucasian-associated ancestry cluster. Study findings and constraints: Per a later analysis, under 20,000 TCR beta sequences showed association with HLA alleles at 0.05 false discovery rate. Several V segments, TRBV6-2 and TRBV6-3 among them, could not be told apart and were dropped. Among the most significant clusters, several appeared linked to common viral pathogens in a later analysis.

Per germline, CDR1 LNHDA and CDR2 SQIVND (reference sequence). The CDR3 totals 15 residues. V gave up 6 bases and J gave up 5 bases; unmatched junction bases: 11. The sample holds a few counts of this clone. What it binds is not known. PCR employed 60 Vbeta and 13 Jbeta primers. Only in-frame clones appear in the TCRdb table, and some are missing; sequencing was by immunoSEQ multiplex PCR. This table holds some 130,000 clones, 60% to 80% found once. J is TRBJ2-7 and V is TRBV19; 9 nucleotides match TRBD1. Sequenced material: PBMCs. This clonotype originated in a male donor in good health and CMV-seronegative. CDR3 nucleotides: TGTGCCAGTAGGCTTGCCGGGGACAGGGAGAACGAGCAGTACTTC. Protein product: CASRLAGDRENEQYF.